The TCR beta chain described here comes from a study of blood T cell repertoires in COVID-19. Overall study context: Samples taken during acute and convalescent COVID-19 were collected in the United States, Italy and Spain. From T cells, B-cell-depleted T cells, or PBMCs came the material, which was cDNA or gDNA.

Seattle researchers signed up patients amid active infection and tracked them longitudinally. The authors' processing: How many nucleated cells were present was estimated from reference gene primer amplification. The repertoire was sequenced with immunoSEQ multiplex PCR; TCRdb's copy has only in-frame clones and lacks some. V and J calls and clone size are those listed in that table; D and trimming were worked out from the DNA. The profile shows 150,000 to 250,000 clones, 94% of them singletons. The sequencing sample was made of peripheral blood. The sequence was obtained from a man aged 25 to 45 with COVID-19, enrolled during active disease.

The CDR3 loop reads CASSDWSSSYEQYF. CDR3 nucleotides: TGTGCCAGCAGTGATTGGTCGAGCTCCTACGAGCAGTACTTC. The chain has TRBV25-1 and TRBJ2-7; D gene ambiguous. Between the trimmed V and J ends, which lost 3 bases and 0 bases, there was a span of 9 bases. This CDR3 spans 14 amino acids. Per germline, CDR1 MGHDK and CDR2 SYGVNS.